This entry features one T cell receptor (beta chain) sequence. This sample is drawn from a study of CD8 T cells in Susac syndrome. The V end was cut by 5 bases, the J end by 8 bases, with 19 bases between. The V gene's germline CDR1 is MNHEY and CDR2 SMNVEV (reference sequence). This CDR3 comprises 15 residues. Sequencing of TCR beta, carried out with a high-throughput approach, was applied to CD8+ and CD4+ T cells from the blood. In contrast to the negatively isolated CD8+ and CD4+ T cells, TEMRA cells were FACS-enriched. Random hexamers were used to reverse transcribe an amount of roughly 0.5 to 1 ug RNA. Amplification of TCR beta CDR3 was carried out by immunoSEQ multiplex PCR, which covered 54 Vbeta and 13 Jbeta segments. One entry per CDR3 protein, called by TCRdb with MiXCR from the immunoSEQ multiplex PCR reads. This table holds 75,000 to 100,000 distinct CDR3 sequences, roughly 93% found once.

The source material was CD8+ T cells from PBMCs. V usage is TRBV27 and J usage is TRBJ1-3; D ambiguous. The clonotype originates from a human donor in good health. The CDR3 spells CASSPNVPSRDTIYF. In DNA form, the CDR3 reads TGTGCCAGCAGTCCGAACGTCCCTTCGAGGGACACCATATATTTT.